Following are 8 T cell receptor beta chains from one sample sequenced in a study of blood T cell repertoires in COVID-19 (TCRdb year 2020). Library prep was done by the immunoSEQ multiplex PCR assay. The source is immuneACCESS, and TCRdb retained only in-frame sequences with V and J called. Part of the clones is not carried over; for the studies checked, unresolved V genes explain less than half of this, and the remainder is unexplained. The sample has tens of thousands of clones on record, 81% of them singletons. The ten largest clones capture 4.5% to 5.5% of the sample. Material: peripheral blood. These receptors came from a man older than 75 with COVID-19, enrolled during active disease.

In its sample, this clone was seen once. The rearrangement links TRBV10-1 to TRBJ2-3; tentatively, D is TRBD2 (7 bases). This CDR3 region has 16 residues. The V gene's germline CDR1 is WNHNN and CDR2 SYGVQD (reference sequence). The germline V and J ends were trimmed by 5 bases and 5 bases, with 20 bases remaining between them. The CDR3 spells CASSTGTTQGGDTQYF. CDR3 DNA: TGCGCCAGCAGTACTGGGACTACCCAAGGGGGAGATACGCAGTATTTT.

J is TRBJ1-4 and V is TRBV5-1; D is undetermined. The V end lost 0 bases, the J end lost 0 bases, and 6 bases lay between the germline ends. CDR1 and CDR2 (germline): SGHRS, YFSETQ. The CDR3 extends over 15 amino acids. The CDR3 DNA reads TGCGCCAGCAGCTTGGAGTTAGCAACTAATGAAAAACTGTTTTTT. This gives the protein CASSLELATNEKLFF.

The V gene is TRBV3-1 (or the pseudogene TRBV3-2), the J gene TRBJ1-5; TRBD1 matches 12 bases. From germline, CDR1 is LGHDT and CDR2 YNNKEL (reference sequence). V shed 4 bases and J 7 bases; nucleotides not matched to a gene: 5. This CDR3 comprises 15 residues. The CDR3 is CASSPGTGGVQPQHF. The CDR3 DNA is TGTGCCAGCAGCCCCGGGACAGGGGGCGTCCAGCCCCAGCATTTT.

The rearrangement uses TRBV19 and TRBJ2-1; 8 bases are shared with TRBD1. With 6 bases clipped from V and 5 bases from J, the junction kept 15 bases outside the gene matches. The V gene's germline CDR1 is LNHDA and CDR2 SQIVND (reference sequence). This CDR3 spans 17 amino acids. The CDR3 region has the DNA TGTGCCAGTAGCCCAGGGGGCAGGGGGCATGGAAACAATGAGCAGTTCTTC. Residues: CASSPGGRGHGNNEQFF.

The chain joins TRBV18 to TRBJ1-4, with 9 bases aligning to TRBD1. Germline V gene lookup returns CDR1 KGHSH and CDR2 LQKENI. With V trimmed by 5 bases and J by 7 bases, 14 bases remained unmatched. The CDR3 is made up of 17 amino acids. CDR3 loop: CASSFESSGTGSEKLFF. Here the CDR3 DNA reads TGTGCCAGCTCATTTGAGAGCTCCGGGACAGGGAGTGAAAAACTGTTTTTT.

CDR3 in amino acids: CASTQVAQGNSPLHF. Written as DNA, the CDR3 is TGTGCCAGCACCCAAGTGGCACAGGGCAATTCACCCCTCCACTTT. The V and J genes are TRBV7-2 and TRBJ1-6; D is possibly TRBD1 (6 bases). With 7 bases removed from V and 7 bases from J, the gap between germline ends came to 17 bases. The CDR3 is 15 residues long. CDR1 and CDR2 (germline): SGHTA, FQGNSA.

The genes are TRBV11-1 and TRBJ2-7; 9 bases fit TRBD1. Trimming at V came to 3 bases and at J to 1 base, leaving 1 base not matched to a gene. Germline CDR1 and CDR2: SGHAT and FQDESV (reference sequence). This CDR3 has 14 residues. Here the CDR3 reads CASSLTGGSYEQYF. The CDR3 DNA reads TGTGCCAGCAGCTTGACAGGGGGGTCCTACGAGCAGTACTTC.

On this clone itself: At one end the junction does not follow the germline gene, possibly because of a read error. Distinct nucleotide sequences in the sample also encode this CDR3. The chain is built from TRBV4-1 and TRBJ2-7, with 9 bases identical to TRBD1. The CDR3 loop spans 17 amino acids. In germline, CDR1 is MGHRA, CDR2 YSYEKL. The CDR3 here is CASSQDLSGTGSYEQYF. CDR3 nucleotides: TGCGCCAGCAGCCAAGATTTAAGCGGGACAGGGTCATACGAGCAATACTTC.